These 14 T cell receptor beta chains originate from one sample sequenced in a study of shared clonotypes between healthy human individuals. Only in-frame clones appear in the TCRdb table, and some are missing; sequencing was by immunoSEQ multiplex PCR. The sample has a few million clones; more than 80% are singletons. The sequenced sample consisted of naive CD4+ T cells from PBMCs. Subset here: CD45RA+ positively selected. The receptors were sampled from a man aged 18 to 30 in good health. Some clones in this sample may be carry-over from other donors' samples.

This chain joins TRBV29-1 and TRBJ2-5; 7 bases agree with TRBD2. Per germline, CDR1 SQVTM and CDR2 ANQGSEA. Trimming at V came to 6 bases and at J to 1 base, leaving 8 bases not matched to a gene. There are 14 residues in the CDR3. CDR3 sequence: CSVGRGGVQETQYF. The DNA for the CDR3 is TGCAGCGTGGGCCGGGGAGGGGTCCAAGAGACCCAGTACTTC.

V and J are TRBV7-7 and TRBJ1-5; D may be TRBD1 (6 bases). Trimming left V 6 bases short and J 5 bases short, with 20 bases between. Germline CDR1 and CDR2: SSHAT and FNYEAQ (reference sequence). The CDR3 totals 16 residues. CDR3 nucleotides: TGTGCCAGCAGTCCAGGGTCGGGGGCCCCGGATCAGCCCCAGCATTTT. Encoded protein: CASSPGSGAPDQPQHF.

The chain employs TRBV18 and TRBJ1-2, with D perhaps matching TRBD1 (6 bases). CDR1 and CDR2 (germline): KGHSH, LQKENI. Trimming removed 4 bases from V and 7 bases from J, with 19 bases in between. CDR3 length: 15 residues. The CDR3 loop is CASSLLGAPRSGYTF. The CDR3 DNA is TGTGCCAGCTCACTACTGGGGGCCCCCCGTTCTGGCTACACCTTC.

The V call is TRBV5-4, the J call TRBJ1-2; D remains unclear. Trimming left V 3 bases short and J 7 bases short, with 19 bases between. Per the germline V gene, CDR1 is SGHNT and CDR2 is YYREEE (reference sequence). This CDR3 spans 15 amino acids. CDR3 coding DNA: TGTGCCAGCAGCTCCACTGGGGTGGGCTTCGGTGGCTACACCTTC. Translated, it gives CASSSTGVGFGGYTF.

The V gene is TRBV6-1, the J gene TRBJ2-7; D remains unclear. The ends were cut back, 5 bases at V and 4 bases at J, with 6 bases in the middle. Germline V gene data show CDR1 as MNHNS and CDR2 as SASEGT. The CDR3 consists of 11 residues. The CDR3: CASSNQYEQYF. The DNA for the CDR3 is TGTGCCAGCAGTAACCAGTACGAGCAGTACTTC.

V is TRBV27 and J is TRBJ2-3; D is perhaps TRBD2 (6 bases). The V end was cut by 10 bases, the J end by 6 bases, with 20 bases between. Germline V gene sequence: CDR1 MNHEY, CDR2 SMNVEV (reference sequence). The CDR3 length is 14 residues. CDR3 protein: CATGSGSLGDTQYF. Here the CDR3 DNA reads TGTGCCACCGGTAGCGGTTCCCTGGGGGATACGCAGTATTTT.

The V gene is TRBV5-4, the J gene TRBJ2-1, with TRBD2 identical over 7 bases. The V and J ends lost 7 bases and 7 bases, in that order; junction bases with no gene match: 17. This CDR3 contains 16 residues. CDR1 SGHNT and CDR2 YYREEE come from the germline V gene (reference sequence). CDR3 loop: CASHRGEPAGENEQFF. In nucleotides, the CDR3 is TGTGCCAGCCACCGGGGAGAACCCGCGGGGGAGAATGAGCAGTTCTTC.

The rearrangement links TRBV28 to TRBJ1-2; no firm D call. The germline gives CDR1 MDHEN, CDR2 SYDVKM. Trimming removed 6 bases from V and 4 bases from J, with 18 bases in between. This CDR3 contains 15 residues. The CDR3 spells CASSLNRGSIYGYTF. CDR3 DNA sequence: TGTGCCAGCAGCCTTAACCGGGGTTCGATCTATGGCTACACCTTC.

The CDR3 bases are TGTGCCAGCAGTTTCTCCCCCTCGCGGGAGGGCCGGTCCGGAAACGGGGAGCTGTTTTTT. It translates to CASSFSPSREGRSGNGELFF. The chain uses TRBV28 and TRBJ2-2; the match to TRBD2 covers 9 bases. Germline assignment: CDR1 MDHEN and CDR2 SYDVKM. V dropped 3 bases and J dropped 7; count of bases not matched to a gene: 21. The CDR3 runs to 20 residues.

This clone has a single count. V gene TRBV10-3 combines with J gene TRBJ1-3; 11 nucleotides align to TRBD1. Germline V gene sequence: CDR1 ENHRY, CDR2 SYGVKD. The J segment lost 4 bases and the V segment lost 4 bases, leaving 0 bases of the junction unmatched. The CDR3 has 14 amino acids. The CDR3 DNA sequence: TGTGCCATCAGTGGGACAGGGGGCGGAAACACCATATATTTT. Translated: CAISGTGGGNTIYF.

The rearrangement links TRBV10-3 to TRBJ2-7, with D perhaps being TRBD1 or TRBD2 (5 bases each). CDR1 and CDR2 from the germline V gene are ENHRY and SYGVKD. There are 16 residues in the CDR3. V was shortened by 0 bases and J by 0 bases, with 12 bases between the two germline ends. The CDR3, as DNA: TGTGCCATCAGTGAGTCCGGGACGCTGAGCTCCTACGAGCAGTACTTC. It specifies CAISESGTLSSYEQYF.

The count of this clone is one. The V and J genes are TRBV5-4 and TRBJ2-3; maybe TRBD1 (5 bases). V dropped 4 bases and J dropped 3 bases, with 12 bases sitting between them. Germline assignment: CDR1 SGHNT and CDR2 YYREEE (reference sequence). This CDR3 comprises 14 residues. In DNA form, the CDR3 reads TGTGCCAGCAGCCCGCCTTGGACAACAGATACGCAGTATTTT. It is translated as CASSPPWTTDTQYF.

This chain connects TRBV7-2 to TRBJ2-5; 9 bases agree with TRBD2. This CDR3 region has 18 residues. Germline loops: CDR1 SGHTA, CDR2 FQGNSA. Germline trimming cut 3 bases from V and 5 bases from J; bases unmatched to any gene: 16. CDR3 region: CASSFFSGGAGGRETQYF. The CDR3 region has the DNA TGTGCCAGCAGCTTTTTCTCGGGTGGAGCGGGAGGACGGGAGACCCAGTACTTC.

This chain joins TRBV5-6 and TRBJ2-3, with a tentative D call TRBD2 (6 bases). Germline CDR1 reads SGHDT; CDR2 reads YYEEEE. The CDR3 totals 18 residues. Trimming took off 4 bases at V and 4 bases at J, with 25 bases between the two ends. As DNA, the CDR3 is TGTGCCAGCAGCGCGGGGAGGTTGAGTAGGTGGGTCGCAGATACGCAGTATTTT. Residues: CASSAGRLSRWVADTQYF.